What follows are 5 T cell receptor beta chains derived from one specimen sequenced in a study of shared clonotypes between healthy human individuals. Some clones are missing from TCRdb's copy, which holds only in-frame ones; the method was immunoSEQ multiplex PCR. The table shows about 2.5 million clones, with around 93% occurring only once. What was sequenced was naive CD4+ T cells from PBMCs. Subset here: CD45RA+ positively selected. The receptors shown here come from a man younger than 35 in good health. Some clones in this sample may be carry-over from other donors' samples.

This chain joins TRBV28 and TRBJ2-5; 8 positions agree with TRBD1. There are 14 residues in the CDR3. The germline V gene has CDR1 MDHEN and CDR2 SYDVKM. J was trimmed by 5 bases and V by 6 bases; bases with no gene match: 8. CDR3 DNA sequence: TGTGCCAGCAGAACAGGGGGGCTAGGGGAGACCCAGTACTTC. Translation gives CASRTGGLGETQYF.

V usage is TRBV29-1 and J usage is TRBJ2-1, with 12 bases fitting TRBD1. The V gene end was trimmed by 8 bases and the J gene end by 10 bases; junction bases not matched to a gene: 12. CDR1 is SQVTM and CDR2 is ANQGSEA in the germline V gene. The CDR3 is made up of 14 amino acids. The CDR3 bases are TGCAGCACCGACGGGGGGACAGGGGGCGTGGAGCAGTTCTTC. Translation gives CSTDGGTGGVEQFF.

V gene TRBV18 combines with J gene TRBJ1-2; D is unresolved. Deletions cut 1 base from V and 8 bases from J, with 14 bases between. CDR1 and CDR2 (germline): KGHSH, LQKENI. CDR3 length: 14 residues. As DNA, the CDR3 is TGTGCCAGCTCACCACTCGCAAAAACGGGGGGCTACACCTTC. Protein product: CASSPLAKTGGYTF.

The chain couples TRBV5-1 to TRBJ1-5, with TRBD1 matching 7 bases. Germline V gene data show CDR1 as SGHRS and CDR2 as YFSETQ. The junction had 7 bases not matched to a gene; V was cut back by 0 bases and J by 7 bases. The CDR3 has 15 amino acids. CDR3: CASSLGDSSGQPQHF. The CDR3, as DNA: TGCGCCAGCAGCTTGGGGGACAGCTCGGGGCAGCCCCAGCATTTT.

This chain connects TRBV6-4 to TRBJ2-4; the D gene is possibly TRBD1 (5 bases). V was cut by 10 bases and J by 6 bases, with 13 bases left in between. This CDR3 has 12 residues. The germline V gene has CDR1 MRHNA and CDR2 SNTAGT. This chain's CDR3 is CAIRRVGNIQYF. In DNA form, the CDR3 reads TGTGCCATCCGCAGGGTTGGAAACATTCAGTACTTC.